This TCR beta chain derives from a study of blood T cell repertoires in COVID-19. Whole-study context: Donors in the United States, Italy and Spain gave samples during acute or convalescent COVID-19. T cells, B-cell-depleted T cells, or PBMCs supplied cDNA or gDNA.

The V gene end was trimmed by 1 base and the J gene end by 2 bases; junction bases not matched to a gene: 8. Per the germline V gene, CDR1 is SGHRS and CDR2 is YFSETQ. This CDR3 is 17 amino acids long. In the original processing: Reference gene primer amplification in the assay estimated nucleated cell counts. Assay: immunoSEQ multiplex PCR; the TCRdb copy retains only in-frame clones and omits some. V and J calls and clone size are those listed in that table; D and trimming were worked out from the DNA. The repertoire holds 7,000 to 9,500 clones, with 80% to 90% as singletons. This clone was detected only once.

This chain joins TRBV5-1 and TRBJ2-7; TRBD2 matches at 11 bases. Sequencing was performed on peripheral blood. This TCR derives from a human donor in a cohort sampled during active COVID-19. In DNA form, the CDR3 reads TGCGCCAGCAGCTTGCCGGCTAGCGGGGGGAGTACCTACGAGCAGTACTTC. Residues: CASSLPASGGSTYEQYF. The full variable domain, completed using reference TRBV5-1 and TRBJ2-7, is KAGVTQTPRYLIKTRGQQVTLSCSPISGHRSVSWYQQTPGQGLQFLFEYFSETQRNKGNFPGRFSGRQFSNSRSEMNVSTLELGDSALYLCASSLPASGGSTYEQYFGPGTRLTVT.